This is a list of T cell receptor beta chains from one sample in a study of cytomegalovirus exposure and HLA in healthy donors. Assay used: immunoSEQ multiplex PCR; TCRdb lists only in-frame clones, some missing. The data show 150,000 to 200,000 clones, with approximately 85% seen just once and about a tenth held by the top ten. The sequencing sample was made of PBMCs. These receptors were obtained from a man between 18 and 35 years old in good health and CMV-seropositive. Both conserved end residues are part of each CDR3. Fields, in order: clone size, V gene, D gene, J gene, CDR3 DNA, CDR3 protein. D genes are given only for firm matches. Some rows have no size entry. The others give once, few or many, or a class for an expanded clone.

size: .; V: TRBV7-2; D: .; J: TRBJ1-5; DNA: TGTGCCAGCAGCTTAGGAGGTCCAGGGGCGCAGCCCCAGCATTTT; CDR3: CASSLGGPGAQPQHF
size: .; V: TRBV5-4; D: TRBD2; J: TRBJ2-7; DNA: TGTGCCAGCAGTTACGGACTAGCGGGGGAGTACGAGCAGTACTTC; CDR3: CASSYGLAGEYEQYF
size: once; V: TRBV10-2; D: .; J: TRBJ2-6; DNA: TGCGCCAGCAGTGGCGCGGTGGTGGGTTCTGGGGCCAACGTCCTGACTTTC; CDR3: CASSGAVVGSGANVLTF
size: .; V: TRBV4-2; D: TRBD2; J: TRBJ2-3; DNA: TGTGCCAGCAGCCAAGATAGTTGGCGGGGGGGCTCAGATACGCAGTATTTT; CDR3: CASSQDSWRGGSDTQYF
size: .; V: TRBV5-1; D: TRBD2; J: TRBJ2-7; DNA: TGCGCCAGCAGCTTGGACCTAGCGGGGGGCCAACACTCCTACGAGCAGTACTTC; CDR3: CASSLDLAGGQHSYEQYF
size: few; V: TRBV7-9; D: .; J: TRBJ2-7; DNA: TGTGCCAGCAGCCGGGACGGAGGGACCTACGAGCAGTACTTC; CDR3: CASSRDGGTYEQYF
size: .; V: TRBV5-1; D: TRBD1; J: TRBJ1-4; DNA: TGCGCCAGCAGCTCCAGGACAGGGGGTGAAAAACTGTTTTTT; CDR3: CASSSRTGGEKLFF
size: .; V: TRBV6-1; D: .; J: TRBJ2-4; DNA: TGTGCCAGCAGTGAAGACAGAGGGGGATCCGAAAACATTCAGTACTTC; CDR3: CASSEDRGGSENIQYF
size: .; V: TRBV29-1; D: .; J: TRBJ1-5; DNA: TGCAGCGCCCGGTCGGGCAATCAGCCCCAGCATTTT; CDR3: CSARSGNQPQHF
size: once; V: TRBV18; D: TRBD2; J: TRBJ2-1; DNA: TGTGCCAGCTCACCACCCGCGCGGGGGAGCTACAATGAGCAGTTCTTC; CDR3: CASSPPARGSYNEQFF
size: few; V: TRBV5-5; D: TRBD1; J: TRBJ2-7; DNA: TGTGCCAGCAGCCTCGACAGGGCCTCCTACGAGCAGTACTTC; CDR3: CASSLDRASYEQYF
size: few; V: TRBV5-4; D: TRBD1; J: TRBJ2-7; DNA: TGTGCCTTCTTCTTCAGGGGGAAATACGAGCAGTACTTC; CDR3: CAFFFRGKYEQYF
size: .; V: TRBV5-1; D: .; J: TRBJ1-1; DNA: TGCGCCAGCAGACGCGCGCCCGTGGGGGCGGCGAGTGAAGCTTTCTTT; CDR3: CASRRAPVGAASEAFF
size: .; V: TRBV7-2; D: TRBD2; J: TRBJ2-7; DNA: TGTGCCAGCAGCCCAGGCCGAGCTAGCGGGGGGGGGAGGAACGAGCAGTACTTC; CDR3: CASSPGRASGGGRNEQYF
size: .; V: TRBV5-4; D: .; J: TRBJ2-1; DNA: TGTGCCAGCAGCTTTGGCTCACCAGGGGATGAGCAGTTCTTC; CDR3: CASSFGSPGDEQFF
size: .; V: TRBV19; D: .; J: TRBJ2-7; DNA: TGTGCCAGTAGTATGGGGCTTCTCGCCTACGAGCAGTACTTC; CDR3: CASSMGLLAYEQYF
size: .; V: TRBV5-1; D: .; J: TRBJ2-5; DNA: TGCGCCAGCAGCCCCGAAGGCAGGGTGTTGGAGACCCAGTACTTC; CDR3: CASSPEGRVLETQYF
size: .; V: TRBV11-2; D: TRBD1; J: TRBJ1-1; DNA: TGTGCCAGCAGAAAACCCGGGACAGGGGGTACTGAAGCTTTCTTT; CDR3: CASRKPGTGGTEAFF
size: .; V: TRBV5-1; D: .; J: TRBJ1-6; DNA: TGCGCCAGCAGCTTGGAGTACAGAAAGGATTCACCCCTCCACTTT; CDR3: CASSLEYRKDSPLHF
size: .; V: TRBV19; D: TRBD1; J: TRBJ1-2; DNA: TGTGCCAGTACCGCGGGACAGGGGGTTGGTGGCTACACCTTC; CDR3: CASTAGQGVGGYTF
size: .; V: TRBV27; D: .; J: TRBJ2-7; DNA: TGTGCCAGCAGACGTCCAGGTGTCGCCTACGAGCAGTACTTC; CDR3: CASRRPGVAYEQYF
size: .; V: TRBV5-6; D: .; J: TRBJ1-1; DNA: TGTGCCAGCAGCTTGTCAGAAGAAGCTTTCTTT; CDR3: CASSLSEEAFF
size: .; V: TRBV19; D: TRBD2; J: TRBJ2-7; DNA: TGTGCCAGTAGTATAGGGACTAGCGGCGAGCAGTACTTC; CDR3: CASSIGTSGEQYF
size: .; V: TRBV6-5; D: TRBD2; J: TRBJ2-1; DNA: TGTGCCAGCAGCCAAGACGGGAGGGCTGAGCAGTTCTTC; CDR3: CASSQDGRAEQFF
size: .; V: TRBV27; D: .; J: TRBJ1-1; DNA: TGTGCCAGCAGTTCCTACCTTAACACTGAAGCTTTCTTT; CDR3: CASSSYLNTEAFF
size: .; V: TRBV10-2; D: .; J: TRBJ1-2; DNA: TGCGCCAGCAGTGAATCAGGGATTGACACCTTC; CDR3: CASSESGIDTF
size: .; V: TRBV6-5; D: .; J: TRBJ2-3; DNA: TGTGCCAGCAGTTACTCGATACCTAGGAGCACAGATACGCAGTATTTT; CDR3: CASSYSIPRSTDTQYF
size: .; V: TRBV6-1; D: .; J: TRBJ1-2; DNA: TGTGCCAGCCTGAAGAGGGCTGAAGACTATGGCTACACCTTC; CDR3: CASLKRAEDYGYTF
size: .; V: TRBV7-2; D: TRBD2; J: TRBJ2-7; DNA: TGTGCCAGCAGCCCCCGCGGGGGGGGGCCACGCTCCTACGAGCAGTACTTC; CDR3: CASSPRGGGPRSYEQYF
size: .; V: TRBV7-9; D: TRBD1; J: TRBJ2-7; DNA: TGTGCCAGCAGCTCGCCGGGACAGGGGGCCCACGAGCAGTACTTC; CDR3: CASSSPGQGAHEQYF
size: .; V: TRBV15; D: .; J: TRBJ2-7; DNA: TGTGCCACCAGCGTTAGGACAGCTCTAATCCACGAGCAGTACTTC; CDR3: CATSVRTALIHEQYF
size: few; V: TRBV6-5; D: .; J: TRBJ2-2; DNA: TGTGCCAGCAGTTACTCAACCCCAGGAACGGTCGGGGAGCTGTTTTTT; CDR3: CASSYSTPGTVGELFF
size: .; V: TRBV15; D: TRBD1; J: TRBJ1-2; DNA: TGTGCCACCAGCCGAAACGGACAGGGAGGGGGCTACACCTTC; CDR3: CATSRNGQGGGYTF
size: .; V: TRBV30; D: TRBD2; J: TRBJ2-1; DNA: TGTGCCTGGAAGAGCGGGGGGGCCTACAATGAGCAGTTCTTC; CDR3: CAWKSGGAYNEQFF
size: .; V: TRBV15; D: TRBD1; J: TRBJ2-4; DNA: TGTGCCACCAGCCTCCGTACAGGGGTCCTTGGCAAAAACATTCAGTACTTC; CDR3: CATSLRTGVLGKNIQYF
size: once; V: TRBV11-1; D: .; J: TRBJ1-5; DNA: TGTGCCAGCAGCTCCGGGGGTGATCAGCCCCAGCATTTT; CDR3: CASSSGGDQPQHF
size: .; V: TRBV6-5; D: .; J: TRBJ2-7; DNA: TGTGCCAGCAGTGGGTCAGGATACGAGCAGTACTTC; CDR3: CASSGSGYEQYF
size: few; V: TRBV7-6; D: .; J: TRBJ2-7; DNA: TGTGCCAGCAGCCTTTCGGACAGCTCCTACGAGCAGTACTTC; CDR3: CASSLSDSSYEQYF